The TCR beta chain described here comes from a study of blood T cell repertoires in COVID-19. Study as a whole: Samples representing acute and convalescent COVID-19 were sourced from the United States, Italy and Spain. In each case, the material was cDNA or gDNA derived from T cells, B-cell-depleted T cells, or PBMCs.

Under the authors' procedure: Reference gene primer amplification in the assay estimated nucleated cell counts. Repertoires were generated with immunoSEQ multiplex PCR, while TCRdb's copy carries only in-frame clones and drops some. The V and J calls and clone size were taken over from that table, and D and trimming were inferred from the DNA. The sample yields 210,000 or so clones, roughly 80% seen once. V lost 3 bases to trimming and J lost 7 bases; unmatched junction nucleotides: 23. The CDR3 contains 19 residues. Germline assignment: CDR1 MNHEY and CDR2 SMNVEV (reference sequence). This sequence originates from a human donor in a cohort sampled during active COVID-19. The sample taken for sequencing was peripheral blood. The chain joins TRBV27 to TRBJ1-2; 7 bases match TRBD1. The CDR3 DNA sequence: TGTGCCAGCAGTTTGAGCGCGTCGACTATACAGGGGCTTGGTACTGGCTACACCTTC. It codes for CASSLSASTIQGLGTGYTF.